The clone carrying this T cell receptor beta chain was found many times. The antigen is undetermined. From the 5' RACE reads, TCRdb called clonotypes with MiXCR, one entry per CDR3 protein. In the table there are about 23,000 distinct CDR3 sequences, roughly 4.5% of which are singletons. The time point here: sample taken at primary tumor resection. Sequencing of whole RNA from tumor, nontumor lung or frozen PBMC involved no sorting. The donors were 65 to 85 patients with non-small cell lung cancer that was early-stage and untreated. This record comes from a study of spatial heterogeneity in lung cancer. Points from the study as a whole: Ubiquitous expanded tumor TCRs were seen in blood more at resection than at follow-up.

This CDR3 is built from 15 residues. In germline, CDR1 is DFQATT, CDR2 SNEGSKA (reference sequence). V lost 5 bases and J lost 5, with 19 bases in between. The receptor was isolated from a male donor with early-stage non-small cell lung cancer. This material consisted of PBMCs, taken at surgery. The chain is built from TRBV20-1 and TRBJ2-1; D is perhaps TRBD2 (6 bases). The CDR3 DNA follows: TGCAGTGCTGACAGACTAGTTAGGGCGCACAATGAGCAGTTCTTC. This codes for CSADRLVRAHNEQFF.